A single sample is the source of the 8 T cell receptor beta chains below, sequenced in a study of brain T cells in children with intractable seizures. Time point: blood from clinic visit 5 months post-surgery; TSC patient then seizure free. Profiling relied on immunoSEQ multiplex PCR, and the TCRdb table lists in-frame clones only, not all of them. The table records approximately 330,000 clones, roughly 93% of them present only once. The source material was peripheral blood, sampled 5 to 6 months after surgery. All receptors derive from a boy under three years old with tuberous sclerosis and intractable seizures.

The rearrangement joins TRBV7-9 to TRBJ2-3; D unclear. CDR1 is SEHNR and CDR2 is FQNEAQ in the germline V gene (reference sequence). The V end lost 4 bases, the J end lost 0 bases, and 14 bases lay between the germline ends. CDR3 length: 16 residues. The CDR3 here is CASSYGPNPSTDTQYF. The CDR3, as DNA: TGTGCCAGCAGCTACGGCCCCAACCCTAGCACAGATACGCAGTATTTT.

Regarding this clone: An end of the junction differs from the germline gene, which may be a read error. V and J are TRBV11-2 and TRBJ1-6, with a possible D match to TRBD1 (5 bases). The CDR3 loop spans 15 amino acids. Germline V gene data show CDR1 as SGHAT and CDR2 as FQNNGV. The chain's CDR3 is CASSLGTSSNSPLHF. The CDR3 DNA sequence: TGTGCCAGCAGTTTAGGGACGTCCTCTAATTCACCCCTCCACTTT.

The rearrangement joins TRBV6-6 to TRBJ2-7, with D tentatively TRBD2 (6 bases). V was cut by 5 bases and J by 3 bases, with 8 bases left in between. CDR1 and CDR2 from the germline V gene are MNHNY and SVGAGI (reference sequence). The CDR3 length is 12 residues. CDR3 nucleotide sequence: TGTGCCAGCAGTCCGGGAGTCTACGAGCAGTACTTC. It specifies CASSPGVYEQYF.

This rearrangement joins TRBV7-3 to TRBJ2-2; 8 bases map to TRBD2. CDR1 and CDR2 (germline): SGHTA, FQGTGA. CDR3 size: 16 residues. Losses at the gene ends were 3 bases for V and 4 bases for J; bases not matched to a gene: 7. CDR3 sequence reads: CASSFRASGSTGELFF. CDR3 nucleotide sequence: TGTGCCAGCAGCTTTAGAGCTAGCGGGTCCACCGGGGAGCTGTTTTTT.

The rearrangement uses TRBV7-3 and TRBJ2-5, with a weak D call TRBD1 (6 bases). The CDR3 length is 13 residues. Germline CDR1 reads SGHTA; CDR2 reads FQGTGA. The ends were cut back, 2 bases at V and 5 bases at J, with 9 bases in the middle. CDR3 DNA: TGTGCCAGCAGCTTAGGGGGCCGGGAGACCCAGTACTTC. It translates to CASSLGGRETQYF.

On this clone itself: The same CDR3 is also encoded by other DNA sequences in this sample. CDR3 amino acids: CASSPTTDTQYF. In nucleotides, the CDR3 is TGTGCCAGCTCACCAACCACAGATACGCAGTATTTT. The rearrangement links TRBV18 to TRBJ2-3; no clear D gene. The CDR3 loop spans 12 amino acids. Germline V gene data show CDR1 as KGHSH and CDR2 as LQKENI. The germline V and J ends were trimmed by 2 bases and 2 bases, with 2 bases remaining between them.

This sequence joins TRBV19 and TRBJ2-6; D not resolved. This CDR3 has 14 residues. CDR1 and CDR2 (germline): LNHDA, SQIVND (reference sequence). Trimming took off 3 bases at V and 4 bases at J, with 7 bases between the two ends. CDR3 in DNA: TGTGCCAGTAGTATGGGGTTCGGGGCCAACGTCCTGACTTTC. This gives the protein CASSMGFGANVLTF.

The genes are TRBV2 and TRBJ1-2; D perhaps matches TRBD1 (5 bases). The germline V and J ends were trimmed by 4 bases and 4 bases, with 7 bases remaining between them. The CDR3 consists of 12 residues. The germline CDR1 and CDR2 sequences are SNHLY and FYNNEI. CDR3 in amino acids: CASSVTAYGYTF. The CDR3 DNA is TGTGCCAGCAGTGTGACAGCCTATGGCTACACCTTC.